Following are 16 T cell receptor beta chains from one sample sequenced in a study of T cells after yellow fever vaccination. TCRdb fed the 5' RACE reads into MiXCR, producing one record per CDR3 protein. The table records around 310,000 distinct CDR3 sequences, about 4.5% of them present only once. This sample comprised PBMCs, obtained 15 days after the yellow fever booster vaccination. All receptors derive from a man in his late teens or twenties who received the YFV17D yellow fever vaccine.

This clonotype was detected ten times or more. This chain connects TRBV6-5 to TRBJ2-1; TRBD1 might be the D (5 bases). There are 12 residues in the CDR3. Trimming took 6 bases from V and 3 from J, leaving 6 bases between them. Germline V lookup: CDR1 MNHEY, CDR2 SVGAGI. The CDR3 loop reads CASRTGYNEQFF. Here the CDR3 DNA reads TGTGCCAGCAGAACAGGCTACAATGAGCAGTTCTTC.

Worth noting for this clonotype: This may arise from a read error, as a much more abundant clone is one base away. J is TRBJ1-4 and V is TRBV5-5; D ambiguous. Germline CDR1 reads SGHKS; CDR2 reads YYEKEE (reference sequence). CDR3 size: 11 residues. The V end was cut by 3 bases, the J end by 5 bases, with 2 bases between. CDR3 sequence: CASSWNEKLFF. As DNA, the CDR3 is TGTGCCAGCAGCTGGAATGAAAAACTGTTTTTT.

The sample holds many counts of this clonotype. The chain recombines TRBV2 with TRBJ1-3; no definite D call. Trimming removed 10 bases at V and 0 bases at J, with 4 bases between. This CDR3 contains 11 residues. Germline CDR1 reads SNHLY; CDR2 reads FYNNEI. DNA for the CDR3: TGTGCCATCTACTCTGGAAACACCATATATTTT. This sequence encodes CAIYSGNTIYF.

The chain carries TRBV5-5 and TRBJ2-7; possibly TRBD1 for D (5 bases). Trimming stripped 0 bases from V and 2 bases from J, with 12 bases between. This CDR3 is 15 amino acids long. CDR1 is SGHKS, CDR2 YYEKEE, per germline (reference sequence). CDR3 sequence: CASSLGGVRAYEQYF. As DNA, the CDR3 is TGTGCCAGCAGCTTGGGAGGAGTCAGGGCCTACGAGCAGTACTTC.

V usage is TRBV10-3 and J usage is TRBJ2-7, with D possibly matching TRBD2 (5 bases). This CDR3 has 14 residues. V was pared by 8 bases and J by 0 bases, with 14 bases between. Germline values: CDR1 ENHRY, CDR2 SYGVKD. The CDR3, as DNA: TGTGCCATCGCATCGGACTGGAGCTCCTACGAGCAGTACGTC. This translates into CAIASDWSSYEQYV.

This clonotype has just a few counts. The chain combines TRBV7-2 with TRBJ1-5; D gene uncertain. The CDR3 spans 16 residues. In germline, CDR1 is SGHTA, CDR2 FQGNSA. The V end lost 5 bases, the J end lost 7 bases, and 21 bases lay between the germline ends. The chain's CDR3 is CASSPDRYKVSQPQHF. CDR3 coding DNA: TGTGCCAGCAGCCCGGACCGATATAAGGTATCGCAGCCCCAGCATTTT.

In this sample, this clonotype turned up a few times. The rearrangement links TRBV7-2 to TRBJ2-4; no definite D call. V was pared by 0 bases and J by 0 bases, with 6 bases between. The CDR3 is 15 amino acids. CDR1 and CDR2 (germline): SGHTA, FQGNSA. The CDR3 DNA reads TGTGCCAGCAGCTTAGCGATGTTAGCCAAAAACATTCAGTACTTC. It encodes CASSLAMLAKNIQYF.

This rearrangement joins TRBV25-1 to TRBJ1-4; the D is unclear. The CDR3 is made up of 14 amino acids. Germline V CDR1 and CDR2: MGHDK, SYGVNS. V was trimmed by 4 bases and J by 4 bases, leaving 10 bases between them. CDR3 in amino acids: CASSGPNLNEKLFF. DNA of the CDR3: TGTGCCAGCAGTGGCCCAAATCTTAATGAAAAACTGTTTTTT.

The chain recombines TRBV5-1 with TRBJ2-7; D is possibly TRBD1 or TRBD2 (5 bases each). This CDR3 has 15 residues. Germline V gives CDR1 SGHRS, CDR2 YFSETQ. Trimming took off 0 bases at V and 4 bases at J, with 14 bases between the two ends. CDR3 region: CASSLVPGPQYEQYF. DNA of the CDR3: TGCGCCAGCAGCTTGGTTCCGGGACCCCAATACGAGCAGTACTTC. The variable domain in full, with the rest retrieved from reference TRBV5-1 and TRBJ2-7, is KAGVTQTPRYLIKTRGQQVTLSCSPISGHRSVSWYQQTPGQGLQFLFEYFSETQRNKGNFPGRFSGRQFSNSRSEMNVSTLELGDSALYLCASSLVPGPQYEQYFGPGTRLTVT.

This clonotype was recorded at least ten times. The chain uses TRBV5-1 and TRBJ2-2, with 8 bases matching TRBD2. The CDR3 spans 15 residues. Trimming cost V 1 base and J 5 bases; bases outside gene matches: 4. Germline CDR1 is SGHRS and CDR2 is YFSETQ. The CDR3 coding sequence is TGCGCCAGCAGCTTGCCTCCTAGCGGGACCGGGGAGCTGTTTTTT. This codes for CASSLPPSGTGELFF.

This clonotype has a handful of counts. This rearrangement joins TRBV29-1 to TRBJ1-2; D is undetermined. Germline V gene lookup returns CDR1 SQVTM and CDR2 ANQGSEA. The ends were cut back, 7 bases at V and 5 bases at J, with 14 bases in the middle. This CDR3 comprises 12 residues. CDR3 DNA: TGCAGCGGCGACGACCGGGGATATGGCTACACCTTC. Translating gives CSGDDRGYGYTF. The variable domain in full, with the rest retrieved from reference TRBV29-1 and TRBJ1-2, is SAVISQKPSRDICQRGTSLTIQCQVDSQVTMMFWYRQQPGQSLTLIATANQGSEATYESGFVIDKFPISRPNLTFSTLTVSNMSPEDSSIYLCSGDDRGYGYTFGSGTRLTVV.

This clonotype was observed a handful of times. CDR3 residues: CATSSSQGARTETQYF. CDR3 nucleotide sequence: TGTGCCACCAGCAGTTCACAGGGGGCGCGTACGGAGACCCAGTACTTC. This rearrangement joins TRBV15 to TRBJ2-5, with 9 nucleotides matching TRBD1. CDR3 size: 16 residues. V was pared by 3 bases and J by 5 bases, with 10 bases of the junction left unmatched. Per germline, CDR1 LNHNV and CDR2 YYDKDF (reference sequence).

As regards this clonotype: A read error may be the cause here, since a much bigger clone is one base away. The chain joins TRBV29-1 to TRBJ1-2, with TRBD1 identical over 9 bases. This CDR3 is built from 13 residues. The V segment lost 4 bases and the J segment 12 bases; nucleotides outside the gene matches: 12. Looked up from germline, CDR1 is SQVTM and CDR2 is ANQGSEA. The CDR3 nucleotides are TGCAGCGTTGGAATCCGGGACAGGGAGGGCGACACCTTC. This encodes CSVGIRDREGDTF.

This clonotype was found many times. This chain connects TRBV5-6 to TRBJ1-1, with unresolved D. CDR1 and CDR2 (germline): SGHDT, YYEEEE. The CDR3 is 14 amino acids. With 3 bases removed from V and 0 bases from J, the gap between germline ends came to 9 bases. Here the CDR3 DNA reads TGTGCCAGCAGCTCAAGCAGAATGAACACTGAAGCTTTCTTT. It encodes CASSSSRMNTEAFF.

This clonotype showed up just a few times. The V and J genes are TRBV24-1 and TRBJ1-5; no firm D call. The length of the CDR3 is 15 residues. Germline V gene lookup returns CDR1 KGHDR and CDR2 SFDVKD. V dropped 4 bases and J dropped 0 bases, with 9 bases sitting between them. The CDR3 here is CATSDPIPSNQPQHF. The CDR3 DNA reads as TGTGCCACCAGTGACCCAATTCCTAGCAATCAGCCCCAGCATTTT.

The rearrangement uses TRBV7-2 and TRBJ2-3; 9 bases align to TRBD1. CDR1 and CDR2 (germline): SGHTA, FQGNSA. The CDR3 has 16 residues. V shed 5 bases and J 9 bases; nucleotides not matched to a gene: 15. CDR3: CASSLQGANNLGTQYF. The CDR3 DNA follows: TGTGCCAGCAGCCTACAGGGGGCGAATAACTTGGGCACGCAGTATTTT.